These T cell receptor beta chains were read from a single sample in a study of blood T cell repertoires in COVID-19. Sequencing used immunoSEQ multiplex PCR; TCRdb keeps in-frame clones, though not all of them. The table shows hundreds of thousands of clones, with about 88% occurring only once. The specimen sequenced was PBMCs or T cells enriched from blood (not recorded which). These receptor sequences come from a woman aged 25 to 45 who had recovered from COVID-19. CDR3s include the opening cysteine and the closing phenylalanine or tryptophan. A D gene is named only where the DNA matches it firmly. Size is omitted from some rows. Given values are once, few, many or a class for expanded clones.

j_gene	abundance	v_gene	d_gene	CDR3nt	CDR3aa
TRBJ2-2	NA	TRBV10-3	NA	TGTGCCATCAGTCCCTCCCCGGGCGGGGAGCTGTTTTTT	CAISPSPGGELFF
TRBJ1-5	NA	TRBV7-9	NA	TGTGCCAGCAGCTTAGGTCCGGGACCCCAGCATTTT	CASSLGPGPQHF
TRBJ2-7	NA	TRBV7-2	NA	TGTGCCAGCAGCCCGAGGGGACTTCCCCGGGAGCAGTACTTC	CASSPRGLPREQYF
TRBJ2-3	NA	TRBV5-4	TRBD2	TGTGCCAGCAGCCCAGGGACTAGCGGTAGCACAGATACGCAGTATTTT	CASSPGTSGSTDTQYF
TRBJ1-2	NA	TRBV3-1/TRBV3-2	TRBD1	TGTGCCAGCAGCCTGACAGGGGTGCACTATGGCTACACCTTC	CASSLTGVHYGYTF
TRBJ1-5	once	TRBV19	NA	TGTGCCAGTAGTGTCCGGGACAACAATCAGCCCCAGCATTTT	CASSVRDNNQPQHF
TRBJ1-2	NA	TRBV3-1/TRBV3-2	NA	TGTGCCAGCAGCCACAGGGGCGATGGCTACACCTTC	CASSHRGDGYTF
TRBJ1-1	NA	TRBV5-6	NA	TGTGCCAGCATAGAGAAGAACACTGAAGCTTTCTTT	CASIEKNTEAFF
TRBJ1-4	NA	TRBV11-1	NA	TGTGCCAGCAGCTTGGGGGGTAACGAAAAACTGTTTTTT	CASSLGGNEKLFF
TRBJ1-3	NA	TRBV19	NA	TGTGCCAGTACAAGACAGAGTGGAAACACCATATATTTT	CASTRQSGNTIYF
TRBJ2-7	NA	TRBV9	TRBD1	TGTGCCAGCAGCGTAGGGGGACAGGATACGGACTACGAGCAGTACTTC	CASSVGGQDTDYEQYF
TRBJ2-3	NA	TRBV5-1	TRBD1	TGCGCCAGCAGCTTGGCAGGACAGGGGGGAAGGAGCACAGATACGCAGTATTTT	CASSLAGQGGRSTDTQYF
TRBJ2-2	NA	TRBV28	TRBD1	TGTGCCAGCGTTTTTCACAGGGGATACACCGGGGAGCTGTTTTTT	CASVFHRGYTGELFF
TRBJ2-4	NA	TRBV19	TRBD2	TGTGCCAGTAGTACCGGACTAGCGGGCTCGACCAAAAACATTCAGTACTTC	CASSTGLAGSTKNIQYF
TRBJ2-1	NA	TRBV11-2	NA	TGTGCCAGCACGCTTCGAATGGGCACCTCATACAATGAGCAGTTCTTC	CASTLRMGTSYNEQFF
TRBJ2-1	NA	TRBV3-1/TRBV3-2	TRBD2	TGTGCCAGCAGCCAAGATCGGCGGGGGGGCAATGAGCAGTTCTTC	CASSQDRRGGNEQFF
TRBJ1-5	NA	TRBV28	TRBD1	TGTGCCAGTGGGACAGCAATAAATCAGCCCCAGCATTTT	CASGTAINQPQHF
TRBJ2-3	once	TRBV9	NA	TGTGCCAGCAGCGTAGGATTGAAGGGTGGGAGAAGTACAGATACGCAGTATTTT	CASSVGLKGGRSTDTQYF
TRBJ1-5	NA	TRBV28	NA	TGTGCCAGCAGTTTCCCCCAGGGACTTTATCAGCCCCAGCATTTT	CASSFPQGLYQPQHF
TRBJ1-2	NA	TRBV19	NA	TGTGCCAGTAGTATAGACACAAACTATGGCTACACCTTC	CASSIDTNYGYTF
TRBJ2-5	NA	TRBV5-1	NA	TGCGCCAGCAGCTTAACTGCTAAAGAGACCCAGTACTTC	CASSLTAKETQYF
TRBJ2-3	NA	TRBV5-8	NA	TGTGCCAGCAGCTTGGGCGTACAGGAGACAGATACGCAGTATTTT	CASSLGVQETDTQYF
TRBJ1-2	NA	TRBV4-2	TRBD1	TGTGCCAGCAGCCAATATGGGACAGGGGGACGTGGCTACACCTTC	CASSQYGTGGRGYTF
TRBJ2-1	few	TRBV6-5	NA	TGTGCCAGCAGTTACGCCCCCGGGACATACAATGAGCAGTTCTTC	CASSYAPGTYNEQFF
TRBJ1-2	NA	TRBV27	TRBD1	TGTGCCACCGGGACAGGGGGTAGCTATGGCTACACCTTC	CATGTGGSYGYTF
TRBJ2-1	NA	TRBV5-1	TRBD2	TGCGCCAGCAGCCAGTTAGCGGGGCAGAATGAGCAGTTCTTC	CASSQLAGQNEQFF
TRBJ2-5	NA	TRBV19	NA	TGTGCCAGTAGTATAGGGGGCAGTGTGATAGTAGCCCAGTACTTC	CASSIGGSVIVAQYF
TRBJ1-2	NA	TRBV5-1	TRBD1	TGCGCCAGCCACACCGACAGGGCCCTTGGTGGCTACACCTTC	CASHTDRALGGYTF
TRBJ1-1	NA	TRBV7-2	NA	TGTGCCAGCGAGAGGGGGACAAAAAACACTGAAGCTTTCTTT	CASERGTKNTEAFF
TRBJ1-6	NA	TRBV19	TRBD1	TGTGCCAGTAGTAAGGACAGGGGGCGGACAGATTCACCCCTCCACTTT	CASSKDRGRTDSPLHF
TRBJ1-1	NA	TRBV2	NA	TGTGCCAGCAGTGAAACGTATGACAGGCTGAACACTGAAGCTTTCTTT	CASSETYDRLNTEAFF
TRBJ1-5	NA	TRBV6-5	NA	TGTGCCAGCAGTTACTCACGGAGCAATCAGCCCCAGCATTTT	CASSYSRSNQPQHF
TRBJ2-1	NA	TRBV12-5	TRBD2	TGTGCTAGTGGTTCCCCGAGCGGGAGTGTCTACAATGAGCAGTTCTTC	CASGSPSGSVYNEQFF
TRBJ2-3	NA	TRBV9	NA	TGTGCCAGCAGCGTAGGGGCATCGCCCACAGATACGCAGTATTTT	CASSVGASPTDTQYF
TRBJ1-2	NA	TRBV19	NA	TGTGCCAGTATGTTACAGGGAGGGAGTGGCTACACCTTC	CASMLQGGSGYTF
TRBJ2-7	once	TRBV18	TRBD2	TGTGCCAGCTCCCCCGGACTAGCACCCTACGAGCAGTACTTC	CASSPGLAPYEQYF
TRBJ1-2	NA	TRBV6-5	TRBD1	TGTGCCAGCACGGGACAGGGCGACTACACCTTC	CASTGQGDYTF
TRBJ1-1	NA	TRBV14	NA	TGTGCCAGCAGCCAAGCTGGAACAGGGCGGGTGAACACTGAAGCTTTCTTT	CASSQAGTGRVNTEAFF
TRBJ2-2	NA	TRBV5-1	TRBD2	TGCGCCAGCAGGTCGGGACTAGCGGGAGCCGGGGAGCTGTTTTTT	CASRSGLAGAGELFF
TRBJ1-1	NA	TRBV30	TRBD1	TGTGCCTGGAGTCCCGGGACAGGGCGCACTGAAGCTTTCTTT	CAWSPGTGRTEAFF
TRBJ1-1	once	TRBV6-4	TRBD1	TGTGCCAGCAGAGCCCCGGGACAGAACGCTGAAGCTTTCTTT	CASRAPGQNAEAFF
TRBJ1-1	NA	TRBV19	NA	TGTGCCAGTAGTCTGGACAGAGAATCGAACACTGAAGCTTTCTTT	CASSLDRESNTEAFF
TRBJ1-2	NA	TRBV21-1	NA	TGTGCCAGTGAGACAGGGTTGGGCTATGGCTACACCTTC	CASETGLGYGYTF
TRBJ1-2	NA	TRBV18	TRBD1	TGTGCCAGCTCGTCTGACAGGGTATATGGCTACACCTTC	CASSSDRVYGYTF
TRBJ1-3	NA	TRBV10-3	TRBD1	TGTGCCATCAGGGCCACAGGGGGGCCCGGAAACACCATATATTTT	CAIRATGGPGNTIYF
TRBJ2-2	once	TRBV6-5	NA	TGTGCCAGCAGGCTTAGACAGACGAACACCGGGGAGCTGTTTTTT	CASRLRQTNTGELFF
TRBJ2-5	NA	TRBV6-5	TRBD1	TGTGCCAGCAGTTGGATGGGGACAGGGGGCCAAGAGACCCAGTACTTC	CASSWMGTGGQETQYF
TRBJ2-1	NA	TRBV9	NA	TGTGCCAGCAGCGTTGAAGGGCGGGTTACCTCCTACAATGAGCAGTTCTTC	CASSVEGRVTSYNEQFF
TRBJ2-6	NA	TRBV5-6	TRBD1	TGTGCCAGCAGCTTGGGGACAGGGGTCGGGGCCAACGTCCTGACTTTC	CASSLGTGVGANVLTF
TRBJ2-2	NA	TRBV27	TRBD2	TGTGCCAGCACCACCAACAACGGCGCGGGGGGGCCAGGCACCGGGGAGCTGTTTTTT	CASTTNNGAGGPGTGELFF
TRBJ2-2	NA	TRBV19	NA	TGTGCCAGTAGTTACCGGGAGAGGACCGGGGAGCTGTTTTTT	CASSYRERTGELFF
TRBJ2-7	NA	TRBV5-1	TRBD1	TGCGCCAGCAGCTTGACAGGGGGGAAGAACGAGCAGTACTTC	CASSLTGGKNEQYF
TRBJ1-1	few	TRBV10-1	TRBD1	TGCGCCAGCAGTGAGACGGGACAGAGGGACACTGAAGCTTTCTTT	CASSETGQRDTEAFF
TRBJ1-1	few	TRBV3-1/TRBV3-2	NA	TGTGCCAGCAGCGATCCAGGGCAGAGTATTGGCACTGAAGCTTTCTTT	CASSDPGQSIGTEAFF
TRBJ2-3	NA	TRBV5-1	TRBD1	TGCGCCAGCAGCTTGGACCTGTTAGGGGGCCCAGATACGCAGTATTTT	CASSLDLLGGPDTQYF